The entry below describes one TCR beta chain. As yet, its antigen is unknown. Expressed TCRB transcripts were sequenced, since all the RNA that had been isolated was reverse transcribed. Sequenced by immunoSEQ multiplex PCR; TCRdb stores in-frame clones only, minus some. This sample has around 350,000 clones, with approximately 12% found just once. These data belong to a study of beta chain features in type 1 diabetes. Study-wide points: Naive, central memory and regulatory TCRB repertoires appeared more similar among patients than healthy donors.

V gave up 5 bases and J gave up 2 bases; unmatched junction bases: 9. CDR1 SGHTS and CDR2 YDEGEE come from the germline V gene. The CDR3 runs to 17 residues. Sorting of CD4+ naive, central memory, regulatory and stem cell-like memory cells was performed via CD45RO/CCR7/CD25/CD127/CD95/CD27. Each population that was sorted was more than 98% pure. V is TRBV5-8 and J is TRBJ2-2; 10 bases agree with TRBD1. The receptor was derived from a man between 18 and 29 years old in good health. The source material was naive CD4+ T cells from blood. CDR3 protein: CASRTGQGKINTGELFF. The CDR3 region has the DNA TGTGCCAGCAGGACGGGACAGGGGAAGATTAACACCGGGGAGCTGTTTTTT. Variable domain in full (rest from reference TRBV5-8 and TRBJ2-2): EAGVTQSPTHLIKTRGQQATLRCSPISGHTSVYWYQQALGLGLQFLLWYDEGEERNRGNFPPRFSGRQFPNYSSELNVNALELEDSALYLCASRTGQGKINTGELFFGEGSRLTVL.